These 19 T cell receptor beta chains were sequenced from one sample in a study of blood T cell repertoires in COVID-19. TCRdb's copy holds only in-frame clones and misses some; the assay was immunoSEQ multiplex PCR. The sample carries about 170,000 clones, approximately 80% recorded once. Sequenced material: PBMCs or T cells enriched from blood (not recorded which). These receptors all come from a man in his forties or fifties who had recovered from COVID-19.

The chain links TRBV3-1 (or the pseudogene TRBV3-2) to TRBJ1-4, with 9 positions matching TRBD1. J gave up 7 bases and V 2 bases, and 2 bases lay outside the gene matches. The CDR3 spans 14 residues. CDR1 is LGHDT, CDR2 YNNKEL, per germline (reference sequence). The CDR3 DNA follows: TGTGCCAGCAGCCAAACAGGGGGCGCTGAAAAACTGTTTTTT. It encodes CASSQTGGAEKLFF.

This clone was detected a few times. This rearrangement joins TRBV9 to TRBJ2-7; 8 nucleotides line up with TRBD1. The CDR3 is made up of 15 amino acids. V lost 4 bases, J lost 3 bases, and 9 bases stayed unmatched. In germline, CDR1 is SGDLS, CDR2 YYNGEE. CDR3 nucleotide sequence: TGTGCCAGCAGCCCGAGGACAGGGAGTTTCTACGAGCAGTACTTC. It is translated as CASSPRTGSFYEQYF.

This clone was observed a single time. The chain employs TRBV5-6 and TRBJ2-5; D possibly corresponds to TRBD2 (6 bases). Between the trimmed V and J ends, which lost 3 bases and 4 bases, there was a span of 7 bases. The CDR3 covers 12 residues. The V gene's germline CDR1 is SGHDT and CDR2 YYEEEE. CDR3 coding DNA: TGTGCCAGCAGCTACGGGGGAGAGACCCAGTACTTC. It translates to CASSYGGETQYF.

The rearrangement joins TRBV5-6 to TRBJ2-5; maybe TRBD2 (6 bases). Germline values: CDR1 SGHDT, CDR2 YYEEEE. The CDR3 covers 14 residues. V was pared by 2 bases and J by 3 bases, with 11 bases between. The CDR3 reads CASSFKEGKETQYF. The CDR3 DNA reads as TGTGCCAGCAGCTTTAAGGAGGGGAAAGAGACCCAGTACTTC.

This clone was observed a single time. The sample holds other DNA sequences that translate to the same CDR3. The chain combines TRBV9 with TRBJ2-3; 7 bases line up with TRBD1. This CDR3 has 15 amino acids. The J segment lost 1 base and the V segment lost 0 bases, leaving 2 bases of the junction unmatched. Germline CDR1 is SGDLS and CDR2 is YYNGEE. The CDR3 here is CASSVGTGRTDTQYF. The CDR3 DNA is TGTGCCAGCAGCGTAGGGACAGGACGCACAGATACGCAGTATTTT. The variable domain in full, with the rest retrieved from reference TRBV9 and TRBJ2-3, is DSGVTQTPKHLITATGQRVTLRCSPRSGDLSVYWYQQSLDQGLQFLIQYYNGEERAKGNILERFSAQQFPDLHSELNLSSLELGDSALYFCASSVGTGRTDTQYFGPGTRLTVL.

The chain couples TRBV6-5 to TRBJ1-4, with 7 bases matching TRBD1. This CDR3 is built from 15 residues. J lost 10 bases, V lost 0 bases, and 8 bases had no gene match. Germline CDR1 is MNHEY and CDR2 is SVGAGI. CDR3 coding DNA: TGTGCCAGCAGTTACTCGAAAGTAGGGGGCGGAAAACTGTTTTTT. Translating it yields CASSYSKVGGGKLFF.

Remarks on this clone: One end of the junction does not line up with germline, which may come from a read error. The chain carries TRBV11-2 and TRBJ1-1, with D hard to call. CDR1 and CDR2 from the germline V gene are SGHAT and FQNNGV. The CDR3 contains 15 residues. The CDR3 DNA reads TGTGCCAGCGAGAAAGGATGGAGCGGGAACGCTGAAGCTTTCTTT. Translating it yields CASEKGWSGNAEAFF.

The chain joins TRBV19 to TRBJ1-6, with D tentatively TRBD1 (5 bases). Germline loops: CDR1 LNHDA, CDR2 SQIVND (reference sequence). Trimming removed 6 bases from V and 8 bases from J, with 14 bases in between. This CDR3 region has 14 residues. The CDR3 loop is CASSKTGVDSPLHF. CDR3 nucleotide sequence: TGTGCCAGTAGCAAAACAGGAGTAGATTCACCCCTCCACTTT.

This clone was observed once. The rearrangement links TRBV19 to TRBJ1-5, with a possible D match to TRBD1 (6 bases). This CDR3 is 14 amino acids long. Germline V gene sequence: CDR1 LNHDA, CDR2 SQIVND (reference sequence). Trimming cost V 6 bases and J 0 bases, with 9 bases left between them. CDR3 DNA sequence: TGTGCCAGTAGAGGGACACCTAGCAATCAGCCCCAGCATTTT. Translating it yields CASRGTPSNQPQHF.

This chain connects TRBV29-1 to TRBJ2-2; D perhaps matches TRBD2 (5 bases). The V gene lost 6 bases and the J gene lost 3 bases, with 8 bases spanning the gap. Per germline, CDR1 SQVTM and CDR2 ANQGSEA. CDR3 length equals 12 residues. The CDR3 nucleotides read TGCAGCGTACCGGACTACACCGGGGAGCTGTTTTTT. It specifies CSVPDYTGELFF.

CDR3 in DNA: TGTGCCAGTAGAAGGGGGCCGAGCTACGAGCAGTACTTC. Its protein product is CASRRGPSYEQYF. The chain couples TRBV19 to TRBJ2-7; 7 bases map to TRBD1. CDR1 LNHDA and CDR2 SQIVND come from the germline V gene (reference sequence). After removal of 6 bases from V and 3 bases from J, the junction contained 5 bases not matched to a gene. This CDR3 spans 13 amino acids.

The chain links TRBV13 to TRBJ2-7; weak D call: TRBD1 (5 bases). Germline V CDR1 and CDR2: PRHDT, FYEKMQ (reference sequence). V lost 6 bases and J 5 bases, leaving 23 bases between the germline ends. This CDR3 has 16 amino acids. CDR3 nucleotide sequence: TGTGCCAGCAGTTCAAGAACAGGCCTCTGGGTGAACGAGCAGTACTTC. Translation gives CASSSRTGLWVNEQYF.

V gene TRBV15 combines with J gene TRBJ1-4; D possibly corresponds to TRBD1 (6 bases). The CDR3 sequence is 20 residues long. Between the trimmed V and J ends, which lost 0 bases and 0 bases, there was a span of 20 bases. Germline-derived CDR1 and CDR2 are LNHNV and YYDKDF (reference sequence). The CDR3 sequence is CATSRDSPAGAVSTNEKLFF. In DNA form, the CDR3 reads TGTGCCACCAGCAGAGATTCCCCGGCAGGGGCCGTTTCAACTAATGAAAAACTGTTTTTT.

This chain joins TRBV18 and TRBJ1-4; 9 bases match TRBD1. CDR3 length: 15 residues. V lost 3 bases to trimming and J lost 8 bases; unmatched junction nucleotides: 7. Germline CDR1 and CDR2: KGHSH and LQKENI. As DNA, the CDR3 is TGTGCCAGCTCACCGCCCGGGACAGGGAGCGAAAAACTGTTTTTT. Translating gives CASSPPGTGSEKLFF.

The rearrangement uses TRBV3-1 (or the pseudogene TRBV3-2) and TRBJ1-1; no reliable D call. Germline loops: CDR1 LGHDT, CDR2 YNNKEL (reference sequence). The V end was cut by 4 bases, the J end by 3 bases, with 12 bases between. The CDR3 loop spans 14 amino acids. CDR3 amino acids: CASSLAGGHTEAFF. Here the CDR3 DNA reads TGTGCCAGCAGCCTCGCCGGAGGGCACACTGAAGCTTTCTTT.

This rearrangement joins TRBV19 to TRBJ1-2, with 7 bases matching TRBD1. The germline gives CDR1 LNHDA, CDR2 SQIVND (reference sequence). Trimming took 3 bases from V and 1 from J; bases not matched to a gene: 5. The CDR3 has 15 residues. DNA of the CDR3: TGTGCCAGTAGTATGGACCAGGGGGGTAACTATGGCTACACCTTC. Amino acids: CASSMDQGGNYGYTF.

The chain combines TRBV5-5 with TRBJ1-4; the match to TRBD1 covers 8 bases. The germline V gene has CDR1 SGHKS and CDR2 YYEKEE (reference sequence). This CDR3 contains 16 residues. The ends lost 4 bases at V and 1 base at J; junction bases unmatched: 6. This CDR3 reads CASSLTGGRTNEKLFF. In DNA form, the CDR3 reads TGTGCCAGCAGCCTAACAGGGGGTCGAACTAATGAAAAACTGTTTTTT.

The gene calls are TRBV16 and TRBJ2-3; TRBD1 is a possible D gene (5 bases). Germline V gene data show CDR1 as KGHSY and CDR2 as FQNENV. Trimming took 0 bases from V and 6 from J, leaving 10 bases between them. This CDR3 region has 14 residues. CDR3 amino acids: CASSQSSGRDTQYF. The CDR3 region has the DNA TGTGCCAGCAGCCAATCCTCAGGGCGCGATACGCAGTATTTT.

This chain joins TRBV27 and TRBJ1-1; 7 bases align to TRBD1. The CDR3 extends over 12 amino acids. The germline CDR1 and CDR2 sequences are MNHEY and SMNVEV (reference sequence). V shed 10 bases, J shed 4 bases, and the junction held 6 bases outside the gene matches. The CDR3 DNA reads TGTGCCACCAGGAGGGGGCCCACTGAAGCTTTCTTT. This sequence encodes CATRRGPTEAFF.